The rows below give T cell receptor beta chains drawn from one sample of a study of shared clonotypes between healthy human individuals. Profiled with immunoSEQ multiplex PCR; TCRdb holds only in-frame clones, not every one. The profile shows some 1 million clones, around 76% of them singletons. Input material: memory CD4+ T cells sorted from blood. These receptors all stem from a man aged 18 to 29 in good health. CDR3s include the opening cysteine and the closing phenylalanine or tryptophan. D genes are given only for firm matches. Rows give clone size only sometimes, using once, few, many, or a class for an expanded clone.

cdr3_aa	cdr3_nt	d_call	clone_size	j_call	v_call
CASSQDLLPLEETQYF	TGCGCCAGCAGCCAAGATCTCTTGCCCTTGGAAGAGACCCAGTACTTC	.	once	TRBJ2-5	TRBV4-1
CASSDAGGSTDTQYF	TGCGCCAGCAGTGACGCGGGCGGGTCCACAGATACGCAGTATTTT	.	.	TRBJ2-3	TRBV10-1
CASSLGQGAQGEQYF	TGCGCCAGCAGCTTGGGGCAGGGGGCTCAGGGAGAGCAGTACTTC	TRBD1	.	TRBJ2-7	TRBV5-1
CASSLHTNNSPLHF	TGTGCCAGCAGCTTGCATACAAATAATTCACCCCTCCACTTT	.	.	TRBJ1-6	TRBV5-5
CASSDGDSPGANVLTF	TGCGCCAGCAGCGACGGGGACAGCCCTGGGGCCAACGTCCTGACTTTC	TRBD1	.	TRBJ2-6	TRBV5-1
CAWRGDSENTIYF	TGTGCCTGGAGGGGGGACAGCGAAAACACCATATATTTT	TRBD1	.	TRBJ1-3	TRBV30
CASSERSPSSSPLHF	TGTGCCAGCAGTGAAAGGTCCCCCTCTTCTTCACCCCTCCACTTT	.	few	TRBJ1-6	TRBV6-1
CASSESGLNEQFF	TGCGCCAGCAGTGAGAGCGGGCTCAATGAGCAGTTCTTC	.	.	TRBJ2-1	TRBV10-1
CASRQDSNYGYTF	TGTGCCAGCAGACAGGATTCTAACTATGGCTACACCTTC	.	many	TRBJ1-2	TRBV19
CASSSPGTEAFF	TGTGCCAGCAGTTCCCCGGGCACTGAAGCTTTCTTT	.	few	TRBJ1-1	TRBV6-5
CAWTGTGLYEQYF	TGTGCCTGGACCGGGACAGGGCTATACGAGCAGTACTTC	TRBD1	.	TRBJ2-7	TRBV30
CASSSTGSEQYF	TGTGCCAGCAGCTCTACAGGGTCCGAGCAGTACTTC	.	.	TRBJ2-7	TRBV7-9
CASSLSAGYTF	TGTGCCAGCAGCTTATCGGCGGGCTACACCTTC	.	.	TRBJ1-2	TRBV7-2
CASSETSGGAGEQFF	TGTGCCAGCAGCGAAACTAGCGGGGGGGCCGGTGAGCAGTTCTTC	TRBD2	.	TRBJ2-1	TRBV27
CASSLTAGELFF	TGCGCCAGCAGCTTGACCGCCGGGGAGCTGTTTTTT	.	once	TRBJ2-2	TRBV5-1
CASSNPGHSGNTIYF	TGTGCCAGCAGTAACCCGGGACATTCCGGAAACACCATATATTTT	.	.	TRBJ1-3	TRBV28
CASRKQGSGEPQHF	TGTGCCAGCAGGAAACAGGGGTCTGGGGAGCCCCAGCATTTT	TRBD1	once	TRBJ1-5	TRBV2
CASSPRVEGSPLHF	TGTGCCAGCAGTCCGAGGGTGGAGGGATCACCCCTCCACTTT	.	.	TRBJ1-6	TRBV27
CASSSGETYNEQFF	TGTGCCAGCAGTAGCGGGGAAACCTACAATGAGCAGTTCTTC	TRBD2	few	TRBJ2-1	TRBV6-5
CASSRMGDSNEKLFF	TGCGCCAGCAGCAGAATGGGCGACTCTAATGAAAAACTGTTTTTT	.	.	TRBJ1-4	TRBV5-1
CASSQQGRSLSTQYF	TGTGCCAGCAGCCAGCAGGGACGGTCCCTCTCCACGCAGTATTTT	.	.	TRBJ2-3	TRBV5-4
CASSRAGVDFYEQYF	TGTGCCAGCAGCAGAGCGGGAGTCGATTTTTACGAGCAGTACTTC	TRBD2	.	TRBJ2-7	TRBV7-9
CASSIEVTDQETQYF	TGTGCCAGTAGTATAGAAGTTACTGACCAAGAGACCCAGTACTTC	.	.	TRBJ2-5	TRBV19
CASSARVYGYTF	TGTGCCAGCAGTGCCAGGGTCTATGGCTACACCTTC	.	.	TRBJ1-2	TRBV6-1
CASSRKQVYNEQFF	TGCGCCAGCAGTCGAAAACAGGTTTACAATGAGCAGTTCTTC	.	.	TRBJ2-1	TRBV23-1
CASSLYTTSKDEQFF	TGCGCCAGCAGCTTATACACCACTTCTAAGGATGAGCAGTTCTTC	.	.	TRBJ2-1	TRBV5-1
CASSLEALSVINYGYTF	TGTGCCAGCAGCTTGGAGGCTTTGTCGGTTATTAACTATGGCTACACCTTC	.	.	TRBJ1-2	TRBV5-5
CAWSHRDRGRKTSRNTIYF	TGTGCCTGGAGCCACCGGGACAGGGGGCGAAAGACCTCGCGAAACACCATATATTTT	TRBD1	.	TRBJ1-3	TRBV30
CAWSVLPVGNTIYF	TGTGCCTGGAGTGTACTTCCGGTCGGAAACACCATATATTTT	.	.	TRBJ1-3	TRBV30
CASSPSGGARLGYTF	TGTGCCAGCAGCCCCTCTGGGGGCGCGCGGTTAGGCTACACCTTC	.	.	TRBJ1-2	TRBV6-5
CAWIRQGNTGELFF	TGTGCCTGGATTAGGCAGGGGAACACCGGGGAGCTGTTTTTT	.	.	TRBJ2-2	TRBV30
CAWSVTVGEKLFF	TGTGCCTGGAGTGTGACAGTGGGTGAAAAACTGTTTTTT	.	few	TRBJ1-4	TRBV30
CASSPSASYDNEQFF	TGCGCCAGCAGCCCTAGCGCGTCATACGACAATGAGCAGTTCTTC	.	.	TRBJ2-1	TRBV5-1
CASSLSSGANVLTF	TGTGCCAGCTCACTTTCCTCTGGGGCCAACGTCCTGACTTTC	.	.	TRBJ2-6	TRBV18
CASSPSGQGRNYEQYF	TGTGCCAGCAGCCCCTCAGGACAGGGCAGGAACTACGAGCAGTACTTC	TRBD1	.	TRBJ2-7	TRBV28
CASSIMPRYNEQFF	TGTGCCAGTAGTATAATGCCCCGGTACAATGAGCAGTTCTTC	.	.	TRBJ2-1	TRBV19
CASSLDRNGELFF	TGTGCCAGCAGCTTAGATAGAAACGGGGAGCTGTTTTTT	.	.	TRBJ2-2	TRBV11-2
CASSPYTGQETQYF	TGTGCCAGCTCACCATATACGGGCCAAGAGACCCAGTACTTC	.	once	TRBJ2-5	TRBV18
CASSEFRTGSTGELFF	TGTGCCAGCAGTGAATTTAGGACAGGCTCAACCGGGGAGCTGTTTTTT	TRBD1	once	TRBJ2-2	TRBV25-1
CASSSAGMNTEAFF	TGCGCCAGCAGCTCAGCGGGTATGAACACTGAAGCTTTCTTT	.	many	TRBJ1-1	TRBV5-1
CAISGRDTQTSYNEQFF	TGTGCCATCAGCGGACGGGACACCCAAACATCCTACAATGAGCAGTTCTTC	.	many	TRBJ2-1	TRBV10-3
CASGAGEVGELFF	TGTGCCAGCGGAGCGGGGGAAGTCGGGGAGCTGTTTTTT	TRBD2	.	TRBJ2-2	TRBV4-2
CASSLGSGWNEQFF	TGCGCCAGCAGCTTGGGATCAGGGTGGAATGAGCAGTTCTTC	.	.	TRBJ2-1	TRBV5-1
CASSEIGGWGQRFVADGNTIYF	TGTGCCAGCAGTGAAATAGGGGGGTGGGGACAGCGATTTGTGGCGGATGGAAACACCATATATTTT	TRBD1	.	TRBJ1-3	TRBV6-1
CASSERRGRSYNEQFF	TGTGCCAGCAGTGAACGGCGGGGGAGATCCTACAATGAGCAGTTCTTC	TRBD2	.	TRBJ2-1	TRBV6-1
CAISERGFTDTQYF	TGTGCCATCAGTGAAAGGGGTTTCACAGATACGCAGTATTTT	.	.	TRBJ2-3	TRBV10-3